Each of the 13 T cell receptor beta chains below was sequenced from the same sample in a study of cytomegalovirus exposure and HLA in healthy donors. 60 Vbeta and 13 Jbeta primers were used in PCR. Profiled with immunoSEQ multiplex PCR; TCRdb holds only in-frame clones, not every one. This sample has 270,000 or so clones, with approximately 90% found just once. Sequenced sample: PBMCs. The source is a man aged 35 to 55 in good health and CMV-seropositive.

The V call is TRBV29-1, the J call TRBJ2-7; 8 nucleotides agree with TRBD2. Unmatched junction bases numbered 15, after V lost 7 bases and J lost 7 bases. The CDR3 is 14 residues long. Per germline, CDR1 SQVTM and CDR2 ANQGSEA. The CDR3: CSALSGSRYSEQYF. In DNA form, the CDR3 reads TGCAGCGCCCTAAGCGGGAGCCGATATTCGGAGCAGTACTTC.

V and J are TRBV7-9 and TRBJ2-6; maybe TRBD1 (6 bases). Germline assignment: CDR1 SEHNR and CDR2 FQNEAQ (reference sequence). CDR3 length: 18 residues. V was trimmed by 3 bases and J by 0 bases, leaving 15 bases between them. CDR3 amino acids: CASSFGRGLYSGANVLTF. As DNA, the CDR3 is TGTGCCAGCAGCTTTGGCAGGGGTCTTTACTCTGGGGCCAACGTCCTGACTTTC. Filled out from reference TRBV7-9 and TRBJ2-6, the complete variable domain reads DTGVSQNPRHKITKRGQNVTFRCDPISEHNRLYWYRQTLGQGPEFLTYFQNEAQLEKSRLLSDRFSAERPKGSFSTLEIQRTEQGDSAMYLCASSFGRGLYSGANVLTFGAGSRLTVL.

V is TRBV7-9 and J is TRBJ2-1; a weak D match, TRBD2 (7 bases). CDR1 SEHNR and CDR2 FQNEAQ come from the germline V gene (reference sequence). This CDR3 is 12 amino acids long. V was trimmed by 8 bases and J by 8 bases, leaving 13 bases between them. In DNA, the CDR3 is TGTGCCAGCGGAGGGGGGGCCGATGAGCAGTTCTTC. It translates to CASGGGADEQFF. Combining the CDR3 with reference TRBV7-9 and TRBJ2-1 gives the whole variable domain DTGVSQNPRHKITKRGQNVTFRCDPISEHNRLYWYRQTLGQGPEFLTYFQNEAQLEKSRLLSDRFSAERPKGSFSTLEIQRTEQGDSAMYLCASGGGADEQFFGPGTRLTVL.

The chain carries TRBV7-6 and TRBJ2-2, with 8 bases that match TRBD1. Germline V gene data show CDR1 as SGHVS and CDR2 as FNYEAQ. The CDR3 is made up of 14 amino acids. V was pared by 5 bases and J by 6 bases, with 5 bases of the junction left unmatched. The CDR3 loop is CASSSRQGPGELFF. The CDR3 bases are TGTGCCAGCAGCAGCCGACAGGGGCCCGGGGAGCTGTTTTTT. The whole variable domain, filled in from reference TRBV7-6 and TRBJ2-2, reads GAGVSQSPRYKVTKRGQDVALRCDPISGHVSLYWYRQALGQGPEFLTYFNYEAQQDKSGLPNDRFSAERPEGSISTLTIQRTEQRDSAMYRCASSSRQGPGELFFGEGSRLTVL.

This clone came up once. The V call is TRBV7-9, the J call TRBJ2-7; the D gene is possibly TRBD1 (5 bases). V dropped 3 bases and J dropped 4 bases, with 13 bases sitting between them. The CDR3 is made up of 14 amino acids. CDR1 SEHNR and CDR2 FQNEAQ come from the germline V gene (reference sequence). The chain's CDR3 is CASSFGLRVYEQYF. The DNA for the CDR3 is TGTGCCAGCAGCTTTGGTCTCAGGGTATACGAGCAGTACTTC.

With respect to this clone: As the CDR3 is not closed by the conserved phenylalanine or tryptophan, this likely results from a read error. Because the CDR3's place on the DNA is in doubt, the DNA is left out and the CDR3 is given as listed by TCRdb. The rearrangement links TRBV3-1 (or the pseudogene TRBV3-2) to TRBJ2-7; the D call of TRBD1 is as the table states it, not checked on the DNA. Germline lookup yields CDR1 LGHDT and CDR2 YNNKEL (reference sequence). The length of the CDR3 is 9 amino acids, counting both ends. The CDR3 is CANDRGKVI.

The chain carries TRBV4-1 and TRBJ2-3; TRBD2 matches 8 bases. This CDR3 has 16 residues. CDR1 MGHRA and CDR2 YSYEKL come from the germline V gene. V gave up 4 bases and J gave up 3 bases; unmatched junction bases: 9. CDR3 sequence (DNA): TGCGCCAGCAGCCCCGGACTAGCCGGGGGGACAGATACGCAGTATTTT. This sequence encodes CASSPGLAGGTDTQYF.

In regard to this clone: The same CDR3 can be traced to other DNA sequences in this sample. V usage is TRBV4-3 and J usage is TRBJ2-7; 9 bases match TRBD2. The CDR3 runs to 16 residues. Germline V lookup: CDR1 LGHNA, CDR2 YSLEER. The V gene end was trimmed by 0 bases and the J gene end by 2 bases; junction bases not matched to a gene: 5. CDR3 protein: CASSQDRAGGAYEQYF. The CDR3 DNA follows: TGCGCCAGCAGCCAAGATAGAGCGGGAGGCGCCTACGAGCAGTACTTC.

CDR3 DNA sequence: TGTGCCAGCAGTGAGCGACGCACGCACTACGAGCAGTACTTC. Its translation: CASSERRTHYEQYF. This chain links TRBV27 with TRBJ2-7, with no clear D. Per germline, CDR1 MNHEY and CDR2 SMNVEV (reference sequence). V dropped 5 bases and J dropped 3 bases, with 14 bases sitting between them. The CDR3 consists of 14 residues.

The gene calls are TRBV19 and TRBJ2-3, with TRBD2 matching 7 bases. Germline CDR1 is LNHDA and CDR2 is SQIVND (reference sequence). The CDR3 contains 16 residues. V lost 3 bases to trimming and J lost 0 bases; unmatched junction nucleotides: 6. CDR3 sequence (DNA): TGTGCCAGTAGTATCGGTGCGGGGGTAAGCACAGATACGCAGTATTTT. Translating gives CASSIGAGVSTDTQYF.

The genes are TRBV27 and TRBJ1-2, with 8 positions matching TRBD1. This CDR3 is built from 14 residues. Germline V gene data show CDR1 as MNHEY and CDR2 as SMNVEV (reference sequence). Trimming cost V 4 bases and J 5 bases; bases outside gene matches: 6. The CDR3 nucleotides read TGTGCCAGCAGTTCCGCGGACAGGGTTTATGGCTACACCTTC. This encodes CASSSADRVYGYTF.

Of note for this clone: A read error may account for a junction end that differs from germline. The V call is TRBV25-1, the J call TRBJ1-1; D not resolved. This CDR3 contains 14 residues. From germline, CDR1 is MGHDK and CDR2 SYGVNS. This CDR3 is CASGDAGIGTEAFF. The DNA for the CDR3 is TGTGCCAGCGGTGACGCGGGGATAGGCACTGAAGCTTTCTTT.

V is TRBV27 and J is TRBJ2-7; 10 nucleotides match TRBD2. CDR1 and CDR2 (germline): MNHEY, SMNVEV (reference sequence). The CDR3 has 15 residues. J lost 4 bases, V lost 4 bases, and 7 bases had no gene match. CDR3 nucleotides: TGTGCCAGCAGTTCGCTAGCGGGAGCACGGTACGAGCAGTACTTC. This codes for CASSSLAGARYEQYF.